A single sample is the source of the 30 T cell receptor beta chains below, sequenced in a study of CD8 T cells in ankylosing spondylitis. TCRdb used MiXCR to reprocess the 5' RACE reads, holding one entry per CDR3 protein. Among under 250,000 distinct CDR3 sequences listed, about a quarter were seen once. The source material was blood, either unsorted or a sorted T cell fraction (not recorded which). These receptors originate from a male donor with ankylosing spondylitis or in good health (not recorded which).

This clonotype was detected many times. V is TRBV25-1 and J is TRBJ1-1; perhaps TRBD1 as D (6 bases). The V end lost 6 bases, the J end lost 1 base, and 9 bases lay between the germline ends. The CDR3 contains 13 residues. Germline CDR1 reads MGHDK; CDR2 reads SYGVNS. The CDR3 here is CASRDSPNTEAFF. Here the CDR3 DNA reads TGTGCCAGCAGGGACAGCCCGAACACTGAAGCTTTCTTT.

Only a few counts were recorded for this clonotype. The V call is TRBV20-1, the J call TRBJ2-2; no clear D gene. CDR1 and CDR2 (germline): DFQATT, SNEGSKA (reference sequence). Trimming shortened V by 1 base and J by 0 bases, and 3 bases separated the two germline ends. The CDR3 loop spans 13 amino acids. The CDR3 nucleotides read TGCAGTGCTAGAGTTTCGAACACCGGGGAGCTGTTTTTT. The encoded protein is CSARVSNTGELFF.

Worth noting for this clonotype: Possible read error: a much larger clone is one base away. This chain connects TRBV12-3 or TRBV12-4 to TRBJ2-2; D not certain. The V end was cut by 3 bases, the J end by 2 bases, with 7 bases between. This CDR3 has 14 residues. CDR3 DNA: TGTGCCAGCAGTTTGCCCACTAACACCGGGGAGCTGTTTTTT. It encodes CASSLPTNTGELFF.

This sequence joins TRBV11-2 and TRBJ2-7; D may be TRBD1 (6 bases). The CDR3 contains 14 residues. The ends were cut back, 1 base at V and 3 bases at J, with 10 bases in the middle. Germline values: CDR1 SGHAT, CDR2 FQNNGV. CDR3 region: CASSLGDMGYEQYF. The CDR3 DNA reads as TGTGCCAGCAGCTTAGGGGACATGGGCTACGAGCAGTACTTC.

The rearrangement links TRBV5-1 to TRBJ1-5, with 7 bases lining up with TRBD1. Trimming at V came to 1 base and at J to 2 bases, leaving 3 bases not matched to a gene. The germline V gene encodes CDR1 SGHRS and CDR2 YFSETQ. The CDR3 is 15 amino acids. The CDR3, as DNA: TGCGCCAGCAGCTTGAAAGGGGGCGGCAATCAGCCCCAGCATTTT. Amino acid sequence: CASSLKGGGNQPQHF.

There are many counts of this clonotype. The genes are TRBV11-2 and TRBJ2-2; D gene ambiguous. V was cut by 0 bases and J by 4 bases, with 3 bases left in between. This CDR3 spans 13 amino acids. From germline, CDR1 is SGHAT and CDR2 FQNNGV. The CDR3 loop is CASSLEFTGELFF. For the CDR3, the DNA is TGTGCCAGCAGCTTAGAGTTCACCGGGGAGCTGTTTTTT. Combining the CDR3 with reference TRBV11-2 and TRBJ2-2 gives the whole variable domain EAGVAQSPRYKIIEKRQSVAFWCNPISGHATLYWYQQILGQGPKLLIQFQNNGVVDDSQLPKDRFSAERLKGVDSTLKIQPAKLEDSAVYLCASSLEFTGELFFGEGSRLTVL.

The rearrangement links TRBV29-1 to TRBJ1-2; D ambiguous. There are 12 residues in the CDR3. Germline assignment: CDR1 SQVTM and CDR2 ANQGSEA. Trimming left V 3 bases short and J 2 bases short, with 7 bases between. The CDR3 reads CSVDRVNYGYTF. The CDR3 DNA is TGCAGCGTTGATAGGGTGAACTATGGCTACACCTTC.

This clonotype was found many times. The V and J genes are TRBV20-1 and TRBJ2-1, with TRBD2 matching 11 bases. Losses at the gene ends were 3 bases for V and 10 bases for J; bases not matched to a gene: 5. CDR3 size: 13 residues. Germline values: CDR1 DFQATT, CDR2 SNEGSKA (reference sequence). The CDR3 sequence: CSASGTSGGEQFF. The CDR3 nucleotides read TGCAGTGCTAGTGGGACTAGCGGAGGGGAGCAGTTCTTC.

This chain connects TRBV7-2 to TRBJ1-1; the match to TRBD1 covers 9 bases. V lost 5 bases to trimming and J lost 11 bases; unmatched junction nucleotides: 3. The length of the CDR3 is 11 residues. Germline values: CDR1 SGHTA, CDR2 FQGNSA. CDR3 region: CASSPGQGAFF. The CDR3 region has the DNA TGTGCCAGCAGCCCCGGACAGGGGGCTTTCTTT.

The CDR3 bases are TGCAGTGCTAGGAAGGACGCGGGATATCAGCCCCAGCATTTT. It translates to CSARKDAGYQPQHF. V and J are TRBV20-1 and TRBJ1-5; no clear D gene. Germline V gene data show CDR1 as DFQATT and CDR2 as SNEGSKA (reference sequence). V was shortened by 3 bases and J by 5 bases, with 14 bases between the two germline ends. This CDR3 contains 14 residues.

The chain is built from TRBV6-1 and TRBJ2-1, with D maybe TRBD2 (6 bases). CDR1 and CDR2 (germline): MNHNS, SASEGT. The CDR3 totals 14 residues. V was cut by 8 bases and J by 4 bases, with 15 bases left in between. The CDR3 DNA is TGTGCCAGCGAACGACTTAGCGGATACAATGAGCAGTTCTTC. Residues: CASERLSGYNEQFF.

This clonotype was counted at least ten times. This rearrangement joins TRBV29-1 to TRBJ2-6, with D maybe TRBD1 (6 bases). The CDR3 extends over 13 amino acids. Trimming removed 6 bases at V and 1 base at J, with 7 bases between. CDR1 is SQVTM, CDR2 ANQGSEA, per germline. CDR3 loop: CSVRGSGANVLTF. The CDR3 DNA follows: TGCAGCGTCAGGGGTTCTGGGGCCAACGTCCTGACTTTC.

The chain employs TRBV20-1 and TRBJ2-4; D may be TRBD1 or TRBD2 (6 bases each). CDR1 and CDR2 (germline): DFQATT, SNEGSKA (reference sequence). Trimming shortened V by 4 bases and J by 6 bases, and 10 bases separated the two germline ends. The CDR3 covers 12 residues. Written as DNA, the CDR3 is TGCAGTGCTATCGGAGGGGGAAACATTCAGTACTTC. This translates into CSAIGGGNIQYF.

The chain combines TRBV12-3 or TRBV12-4 with TRBJ2-3, with D perhaps assigned TRBD1 or TRBD2 (5 bases each). This CDR3 region has 13 residues. Trimming took 5 bases from V and 7 from J, leaving 13 bases between them. CDR3: CASSPGAAYTQYF. The CDR3 DNA follows: TGTGCCAGCAGTCCCGGGGCGGCATATACGCAGTATTTT.

The V and J genes are TRBV7-2 and TRBJ2-3; D remains ambiguous. V lost 0 bases and J lost 2, with 12 bases in between. CDR1 and CDR2 from the germline V gene are SGHTA and FQGNSA. The CDR3 is made up of 16 amino acids. The CDR3 spells CASSLANSRTTDTQYF. Here the CDR3 DNA reads TGTGCCAGCAGCTTAGCGAACTCGCGGACCACAGATACGCAGTATTTT. The complete variable domain, with remaining parts taken from reference TRBV7-2 and TRBJ2-3, reads GAGVSQSPSNKVTEKGKDVELRCDPISGHTALYWYRQSLGQGLEFLIYFQGNSAPDKSGLPSDRFSAERTGGSVSTLTIQRTQQEDSAVYLCASSLANSRTTDTQYFGPGTRLTVL.

This chain links TRBV20-1 with TRBJ2-7; D unresolved. V lost 3 bases to trimming and J lost 2 bases, with 11 bases between them. The CDR3 length is 13 residues. Germline V gene data show CDR1 as DFQATT and CDR2 as SNEGSKA (reference sequence). CDR3 sequence reads: CSASSGSPYEQYF. CDR3 DNA sequence: TGCAGTGCTAGTTCCGGGTCTCCCTACGAGCAGTACTTC.

This clonotype was counted at least ten times. The V and J genes are TRBV29-1 and TRBJ2-1; 12 nucleotides agree with TRBD1. The CDR3 spans 14 residues. V lost 7 bases to trimming and J lost 8 bases; unmatched junction nucleotides: 9. CDR1 is SQVTM, CDR2 ANQGSEA, per germline. This CDR3 is CSGLGGQGADEQFF. The CDR3 nucleotides are TGCAGCGGGCTGGGGGGACAGGGGGCCGATGAGCAGTTCTTC.

This clonotype was seen many times. V usage is TRBV20-1 and J usage is TRBJ1-4, with D perhaps matching TRBD1 (5 bases). Germline-derived CDR1 and CDR2 are DFQATT and SNEGSKA (reference sequence). V dropped 6 bases and J dropped 4 bases, with 18 bases sitting between them. There are 15 residues in the CDR3. The chain's CDR3 is CSAPRPTAGNEKLFF. CDR3 sequence (DNA): TGCAGTGCCCCAAGGCCGACAGCTGGTAATGAAAAACTGTTTTTT.

This clonotype occurred many times. The chain couples TRBV3-1 to TRBJ2-7; D perhaps matches TRBD2 (5 bases). The CDR3 covers 13 residues. Germline-derived CDR1 and CDR2 are LGHDT and YNNKEL (reference sequence). Trimming took 5 bases from V and 6 from J, leaving 14 bases between them. CDR3 coding DNA: TGTGCCAGCAGCGACGGAGGAATAGGCGAGCAGTACTTC. It is translated as CASSDGGIGEQYF.

The chain employs TRBV20-1 and TRBJ2-7; 7 bases are shared with TRBD1. V shed 3 bases, J shed 1 base, and the junction held 6 bases outside the gene matches. Germline V gene sequence: CDR1 DFQATT, CDR2 SNEGSKA (reference sequence). The CDR3 extends over 14 amino acids. The DNA of the CDR3 is TGCAGTGCTAGCACCGGGACAGTTTCCTACGAGCAGTACTTC. This encodes CSASTGTVSYEQYF.

Comment on this clonotype: It may be a read error: a sequence one base away is much more abundant. The CDR3 nucleotides read TGTGCCAGCGATGTGGGGCAGGGCAATGAGCAGTTCTTC. This translates into CASDVGQGNEQFF. This chain uses TRBV11-3 with TRBJ2-1; a possible D gene is TRBD1 (5 bases). V dropped 8 bases and J dropped 6 bases, with 14 bases sitting between them. CDR1 is SGHNT, CDR2 YENEEA, per germline. This CDR3 is built from 13 residues.

The chain uses TRBV10-3 and TRBJ1-5; a possible D gene is TRBD1 (6 bases). The CDR3 contains 14 residues. Germline V CDR1 and CDR2: ENHRY, SYGVKD. V was clipped by 5 bases and J by 1 base, with 9 bases between them. CDR3 bases: TGTGCCATCAGTCCCGGACAGAGCAATCAGCCCCAGCATTTT. Protein: CAISPGQSNQPQHF.

The rearrangement joins TRBV10-3 to TRBJ2-1; the D gene could be TRBD1 or TRBD2 (5 bases each). V shed 8 bases and J shed 2 bases, with 7 bases lying between them. Germline V gene sequence: CDR1 ENHRY, CDR2 SYGVKD. The CDR3 is 12 residues long. The CDR3 loop reads CAIGTPYNEQFF. Written as DNA, the CDR3 is TGTGCCATCGGGACCCCCTACAATGAGCAGTTCTTC.

Concerning this clonotype: A much more abundant neighbour one base away suggests this may be a read error. V usage is TRBV12-3 or TRBV12-4 and J usage is TRBJ1-2; D is possibly TRBD1 (6 bases). This CDR3 is built from 13 residues. V lost 5 bases to trimming and J lost 4 bases, with 11 bases between them. For the CDR3, the DNA is TGTGCCAGCAGTCAACAGGGTCCCTATGGCTACACCTTC. This gives the protein CASSQQGPYGYTF.

In the case of this clonotype: Given a much more abundant clone one base away, this may be a read error. The chain recombines TRBV7-6 with TRBJ2-7; no reliable D call. This CDR3 has 12 residues. Germline CDR1 SGHVS, CDR2 FNYEAQ. Between the trimmed V and J ends, which lost 1 base and 2 bases, there was a span of 3 bases. The DNA of the CDR3 is TGTGCCAGCAGCTTAGACGCCTACGAGCAGTACTTC. This sequence encodes CASSLDAYEQYF.

V and J are TRBV24-1 and TRBJ2-2, with TRBD2 matching over 9 bases. The germline CDR1 and CDR2 sequences are KGHDR and SFDVKD. The junction had 11 bases not matched to a gene; V was cut back by 9 bases and J by 7 bases. There are 15 residues in the CDR3. CDR3 region: CATLSAGGRDGELFF. The CDR3 DNA reads TGTGCCACCCTCTCAGCGGGAGGCCGTGACGGGGAGCTGTTTTTT.

This clonotype has a count of ten or more. The rearrangement uses TRBV7-3 and TRBJ2-1; unclear D gene. Trimming shortened V by 5 bases and J by 8 bases, and 7 bases separated the two germline ends. Germline V lookup: CDR1 SGHTA, CDR2 FQGTGA. This CDR3 is 11 amino acids long. The CDR3 sequence is CASSETDEQFF. The CDR3 DNA is TGTGCCAGCAGCGAAACGGATGAGCAGTTCTTC. Based on the CDR3 plus reference TRBV7-3 and TRBJ2-1, the full variable domain is GAGVSQTPSNKVTEKGKYVELRCDPISGHTALYWYRQSLGQGPEFLIYFQGTGAADDSGLPNDRFFAVRPEGSVSTLKIQRTERGDSAVYLCASSETDEQFFGPGTRLTVL.

This clonotype has ten or more counts. V and J are TRBV5-1 and TRBJ2-5, with 12 bases aligning to TRBD2. J gave up 4 bases and V 4 bases, and 5 bases lay outside the gene matches. Germline-derived CDR1 and CDR2 are SGHRS and YFSETQ. This CDR3 has 15 residues. In DNA, the CDR3 is TGCGCCAGCAGCCGGGAGGGACTAGCGGGAGAGACCCAGTACTTC. Protein: CASSREGLAGETQYF. The whole variable domain, filled in from reference TRBV5-1 and TRBJ2-5, reads KAGVTQTPRYLIKTRGQQVTLSCSPISGHRSVSWYQQTPGQGLQFLFEYFSETQRNKGNFPGRFSGRQFSNSRSEMNVSTLELGDSALYLCASSREGLAGETQYFGPGTRLLVL.

V is TRBV20-1 and J is TRBJ2-2; D is possibly TRBD2 (6 bases). The CDR3 consists of 15 residues. Germline V lookup: CDR1 DFQATT, CDR2 SNEGSKA (reference sequence). V lost 5 bases and J lost 5, with 18 bases in between. CDR3 residues: CSAPRTGVKTGELFF. The CDR3 DNA reads as TGCAGTGCTCCCAGGACGGGAGTGAAGACCGGGGAGCTGTTTTTT.

The table lists this clonotype with many counts. This rearrangement joins TRBV29-1 to TRBJ2-7, with 9 bases matching TRBD2. The J segment lost 3 bases and the V segment lost 7 bases, leaving 10 bases of the junction unmatched. This CDR3 contains 14 residues. Germline CDR1 SQVTM, CDR2 ANQGSEA. The CDR3 loop reads CSALLGSGSYEQYF. DNA of the CDR3: TGCAGCGCCCTACTGGGTAGCGGGAGCTACGAGCAGTACTTC.